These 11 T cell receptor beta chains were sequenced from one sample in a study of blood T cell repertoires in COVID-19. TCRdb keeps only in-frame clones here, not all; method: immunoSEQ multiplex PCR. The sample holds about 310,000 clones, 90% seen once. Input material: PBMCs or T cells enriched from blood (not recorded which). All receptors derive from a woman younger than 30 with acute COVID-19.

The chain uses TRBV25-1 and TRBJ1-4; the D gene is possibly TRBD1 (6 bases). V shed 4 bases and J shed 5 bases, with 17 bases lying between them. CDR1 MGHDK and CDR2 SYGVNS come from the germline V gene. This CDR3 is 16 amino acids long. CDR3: CASSAHRGGENEKLFF. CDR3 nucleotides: TGTGCCAGCAGTGCACATAGAGGGGGGGAAAATGAAAAACTGTTTTTT. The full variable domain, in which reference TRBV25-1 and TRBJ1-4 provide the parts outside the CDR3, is EADIYQTPRYLVIGTGKKITLECSQTMGHDKMYWYQQDPGMELHLIHYSYGVNSTEKGDLSSESTVSRIRTEHFPLTLESARPSHTSQYLCASSAHRGGENEKLFFGSGTQLSVL.

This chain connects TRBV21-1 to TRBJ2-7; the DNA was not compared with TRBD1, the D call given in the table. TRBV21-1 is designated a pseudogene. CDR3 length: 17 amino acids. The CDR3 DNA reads TGTGCCAGCAGCAACGGCCGGGACAGGGCAGGGTCTTACGAGCAGTACTTC. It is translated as CASSNGRDRAGSYEQYF.

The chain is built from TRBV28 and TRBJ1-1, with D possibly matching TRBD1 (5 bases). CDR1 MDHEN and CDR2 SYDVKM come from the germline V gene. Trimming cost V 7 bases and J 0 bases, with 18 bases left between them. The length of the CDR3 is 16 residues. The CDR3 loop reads CASTYPGGTMNTEAFF. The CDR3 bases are TGTGCCAGCACGTACCCGGGGGGAACCATGAACACTGAAGCTTTCTTT.

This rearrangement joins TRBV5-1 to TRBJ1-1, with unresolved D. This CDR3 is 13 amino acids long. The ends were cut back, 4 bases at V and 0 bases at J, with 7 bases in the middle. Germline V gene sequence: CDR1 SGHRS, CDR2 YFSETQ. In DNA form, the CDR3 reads TGCGCCAGCAGCCCCCAGGTGAACACTGAAGCTTTCTTT. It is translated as CASSPQVNTEAFF.

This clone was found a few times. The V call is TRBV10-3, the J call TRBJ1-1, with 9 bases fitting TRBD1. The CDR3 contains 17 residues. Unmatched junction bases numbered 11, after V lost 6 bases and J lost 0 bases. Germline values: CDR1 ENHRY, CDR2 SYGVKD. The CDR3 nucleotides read TGTGCCATCAGCCCGAGACAGGGGGATGTAGTGAACACTGAAGCTTTCTTT. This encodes CAISPRQGDVVNTEAFF.

CDR3 in amino acids: CASSFGLGGQGNYGYTF. CDR3 in DNA: TGTGCCAGCAGCTTTGGCCTTGGGGGACAGGGAAACTATGGCTACACCTTC. The V and J genes are TRBV5-4 and TRBJ1-2; 9 positions match TRBD1. Per the germline V gene, CDR1 is SGHNT and CDR2 is YYREEE (reference sequence). The ends lost 2 bases at V and 2 bases at J; junction bases unmatched: 10. The CDR3 length is 17 residues. Full variable domain (outside the CDR3, taken from reference TRBV5-4 and TRBJ1-2): ETGVTQSPTHLIKTRGQQVTLRCSSQSGHNTVSWYQQALGQGPQFIFQYYREEENGRGNFPPRFSGLQFPNYSSELNVNALELDDSALYLCASSFGLGGQGNYGYTFGSGTRLTVV.

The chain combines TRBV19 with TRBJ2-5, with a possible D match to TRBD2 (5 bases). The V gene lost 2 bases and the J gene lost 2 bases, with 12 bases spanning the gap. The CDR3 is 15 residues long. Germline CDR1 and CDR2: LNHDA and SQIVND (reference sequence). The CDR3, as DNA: TGTGCCAGTAGTATAAGGGCGGGTACACAAGAGACCCAGTACTTC. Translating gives CASSIRAGTQETQYF. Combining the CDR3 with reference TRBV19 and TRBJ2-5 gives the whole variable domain DGGITQSPKYLFRKEGQNVTLSCEQNLNHDAMYWYRQDPGQGLRLIYYSQIVNDFQKGDIAEGYSVSREKKESFPLTVTSAQKNPTAFYLCASSIRAGTQETQYFGPGTRLLVL.

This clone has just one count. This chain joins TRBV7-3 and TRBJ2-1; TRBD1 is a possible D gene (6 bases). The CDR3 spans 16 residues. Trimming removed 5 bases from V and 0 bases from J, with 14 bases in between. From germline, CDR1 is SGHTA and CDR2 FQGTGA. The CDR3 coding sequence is TGTGCCAGCAGCGCCCAGGGGATGAGCTCCTACAATGAGCAGTTCTTC. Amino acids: CASSAQGMSSYNEQFF. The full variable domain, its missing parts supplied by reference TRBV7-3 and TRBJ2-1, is GAGVSQTPSNKVTEKGKYVELRCDPISGHTALYWYRQSLGQGPEFLIYFQGTGAADDSGLPNDRFFAVRPEGSVSTLKIQRTERGDSAVYLCASSAQGMSSYNEQFFGPGTRLTVL.

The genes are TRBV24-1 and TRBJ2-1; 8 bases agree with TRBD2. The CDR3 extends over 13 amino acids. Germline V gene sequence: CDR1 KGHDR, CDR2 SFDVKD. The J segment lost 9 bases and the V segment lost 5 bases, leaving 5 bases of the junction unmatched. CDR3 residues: CATSGSGRVEQFF. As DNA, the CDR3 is TGTGCCACCAGTGGCAGCGGGAGAGTTGAGCAGTTCTTC.

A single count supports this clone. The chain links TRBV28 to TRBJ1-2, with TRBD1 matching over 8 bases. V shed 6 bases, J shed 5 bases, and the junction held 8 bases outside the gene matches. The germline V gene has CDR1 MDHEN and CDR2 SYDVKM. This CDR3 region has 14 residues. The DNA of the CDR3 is TGTGCCAGCAGGGGGGACAGGCCGTCGTATGGCTACACCTTC. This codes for CASRGDRPSYGYTF.

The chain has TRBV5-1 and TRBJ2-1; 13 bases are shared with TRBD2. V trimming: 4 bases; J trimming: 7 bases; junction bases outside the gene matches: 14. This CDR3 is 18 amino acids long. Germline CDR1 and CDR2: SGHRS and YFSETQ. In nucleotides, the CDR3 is TGCGCCAGCAGCGTACTAGCGGGAGGGCCCGGGGTTAGTAATGAGCAGTTCTTC. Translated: CASSVLAGGPGVSNEQFF.